This TCR beta chain emerged from a study of shared clonotypes between healthy human individuals. Study findings and constraints: Deeper or shallower sequencing was expected to change how clonotypes are shared among donors.

Profiling relied on immunoSEQ multiplex PCR, and the TCRdb table lists in-frame clones only, not all of them. The sample carries some 2 million clones, just under 95% recorded once. Naive CD8 cells, CD45RO-negative and positively selected for CCR7, excluded terminally differentiated effector memory CD45RA+ cells. This CDR3 is built from 18 residues. The germline gives CDR1 WSHSY, CDR2 SAAADI. With 2 bases removed from V and 0 bases from J, the gap between germline ends came to 20 bases. For this clone: Its specificity is unknown.

The sequenced sample consisted of naive CD8+ T cells sorted from blood. The sequence came from a man between 18 and 29 years old in good health. The rearrangement uses TRBV10-2 and TRBJ2-7; D might be TRBD1 or TRBD2, each matching 6 bases. CDR3 sequence reads: CASSERGVRAGFSYEQYF. The CDR3 DNA is TGCGCCAGCAGTGAGAGGGGGGTTAGGGCCGGGTTCTCCTACGAGCAGTACTTC.